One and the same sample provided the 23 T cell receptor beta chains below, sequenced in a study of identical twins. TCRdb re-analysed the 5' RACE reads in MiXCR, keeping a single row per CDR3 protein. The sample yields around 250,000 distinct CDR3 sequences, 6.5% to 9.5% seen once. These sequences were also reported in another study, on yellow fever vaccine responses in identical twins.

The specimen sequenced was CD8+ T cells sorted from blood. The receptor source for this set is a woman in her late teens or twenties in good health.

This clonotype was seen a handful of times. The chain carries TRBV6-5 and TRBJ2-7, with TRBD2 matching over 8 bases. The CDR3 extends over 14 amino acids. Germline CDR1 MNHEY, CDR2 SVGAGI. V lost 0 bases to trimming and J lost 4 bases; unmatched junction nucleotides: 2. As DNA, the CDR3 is TGTGCCAGCAGTTACTCCGGGGGGGATTACGAGCAGTACTTC. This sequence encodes CASSYSGGDYEQYF.

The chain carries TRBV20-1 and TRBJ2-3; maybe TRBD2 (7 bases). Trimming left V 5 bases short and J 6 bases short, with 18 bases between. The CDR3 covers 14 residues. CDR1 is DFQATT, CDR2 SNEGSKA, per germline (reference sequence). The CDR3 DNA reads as TGCAGTGCTGCCACGGGGGGCGCTTGGGATACGCAGTATTTT. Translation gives CSAATGGAWDTQYF.

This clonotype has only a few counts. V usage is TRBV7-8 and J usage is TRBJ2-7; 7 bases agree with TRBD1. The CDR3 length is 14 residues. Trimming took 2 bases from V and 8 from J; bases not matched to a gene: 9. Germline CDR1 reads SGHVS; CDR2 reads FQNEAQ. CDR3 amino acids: CASSLLSRGPQQYF. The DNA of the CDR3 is TGTGCCAGCAGCTTACTGTCAAGGGGGCCTCAGCAGTACTTC.

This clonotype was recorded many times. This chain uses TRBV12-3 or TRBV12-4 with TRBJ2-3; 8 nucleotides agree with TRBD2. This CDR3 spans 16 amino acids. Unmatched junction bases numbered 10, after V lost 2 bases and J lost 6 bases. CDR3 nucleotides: TGTGCCAGCAGTTTAAGGCAGGCGGGAGGCGGGGATACGCAGTATTTT. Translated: CASSLRQAGGGDTQYF.

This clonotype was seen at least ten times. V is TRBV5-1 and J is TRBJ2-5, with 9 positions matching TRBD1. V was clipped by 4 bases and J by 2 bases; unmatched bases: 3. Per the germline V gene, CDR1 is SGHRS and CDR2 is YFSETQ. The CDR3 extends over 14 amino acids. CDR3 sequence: CASSDRGGQETQYF. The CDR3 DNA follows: TGCGCCAGCAGCGACAGGGGGGGACAAGAGACCCAGTACTTC.

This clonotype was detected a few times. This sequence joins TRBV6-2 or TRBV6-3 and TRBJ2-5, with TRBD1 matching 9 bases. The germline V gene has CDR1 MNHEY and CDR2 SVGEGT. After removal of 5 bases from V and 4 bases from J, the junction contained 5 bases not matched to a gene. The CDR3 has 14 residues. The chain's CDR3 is CASSPQGAGETQYF. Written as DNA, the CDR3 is TGTGCCAGCAGTCCACAGGGGGCAGGAGAGACCCAGTACTTC.

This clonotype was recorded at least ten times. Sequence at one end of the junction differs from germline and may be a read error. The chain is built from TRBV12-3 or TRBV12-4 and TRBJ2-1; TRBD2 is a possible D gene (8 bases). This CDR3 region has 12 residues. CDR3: CASRLAGQEQFF. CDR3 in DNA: TGTGCCAGCAGGTTAGCGGGACAGGAGCAGTTCTTC.

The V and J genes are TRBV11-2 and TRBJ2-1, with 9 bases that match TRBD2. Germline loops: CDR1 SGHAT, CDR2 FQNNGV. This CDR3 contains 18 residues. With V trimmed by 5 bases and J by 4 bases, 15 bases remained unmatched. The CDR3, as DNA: TGTGCCAGCAGCCCCGAGACATACCGACTAGCGGAGTACAATGAGCAGTTCTTC. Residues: CASSPETYRLAEYNEQFF. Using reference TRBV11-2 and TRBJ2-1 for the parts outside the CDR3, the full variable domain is EAGVAQSPRYKIIEKRQSVAFWCNPISGHATLYWYQQILGQGPKLLIQFQNNGVVDDSQLPKDRFSAERLKGVDSTLKIQPAKLEDSAVYLCASSPETYRLAEYNEQFFGPGTRLTVL.

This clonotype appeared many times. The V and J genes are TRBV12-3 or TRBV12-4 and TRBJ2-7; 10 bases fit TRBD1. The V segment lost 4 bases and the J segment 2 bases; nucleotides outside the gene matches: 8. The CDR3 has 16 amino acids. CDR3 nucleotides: TGTGCCAGCAGTTCCATAGACAGGGGGCTGACCTACGAGCAGTACTTC. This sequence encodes CASSSIDRGLTYEQYF.

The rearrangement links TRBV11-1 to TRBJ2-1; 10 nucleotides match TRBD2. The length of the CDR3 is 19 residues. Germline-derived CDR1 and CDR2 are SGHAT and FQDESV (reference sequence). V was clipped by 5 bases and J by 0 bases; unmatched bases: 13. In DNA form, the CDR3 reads TGTGCCAGCAGCCCAACCGGGTCTAGCGGGAGTAGCTCCTACAATGAGCAGTTCTTC. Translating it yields CASSPTGSSGSSSYNEQFF.

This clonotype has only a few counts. The CDR3 nucleotides are TGCAGCGTTGAGACAGGCTACGAGCAGTACTTC. Protein product: CSVETGYEQYF. The chain joins TRBV29-1 to TRBJ2-7; tentatively, D is TRBD1 (6 bases). Trimming removed 3 bases from V and 3 bases from J, with 6 bases in between. Germline CDR1 and CDR2: SQVTM and ANQGSEA. The CDR3 is 11 residues long.

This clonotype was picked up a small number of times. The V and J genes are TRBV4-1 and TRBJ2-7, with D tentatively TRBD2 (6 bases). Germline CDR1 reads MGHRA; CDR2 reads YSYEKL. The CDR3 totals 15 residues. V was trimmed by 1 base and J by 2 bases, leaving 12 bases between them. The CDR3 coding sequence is TGCGCCAGCAGCCAAGCGATGGAGGGGACCTACGAGCAGTACTTC. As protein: CASSQAMEGTYEQYF.

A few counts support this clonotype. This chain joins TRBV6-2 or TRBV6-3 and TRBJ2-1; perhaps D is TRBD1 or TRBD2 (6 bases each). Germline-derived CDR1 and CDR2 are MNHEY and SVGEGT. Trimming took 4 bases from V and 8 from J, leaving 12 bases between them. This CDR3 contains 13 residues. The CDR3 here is CASSSDGGHEQFF. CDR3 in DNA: TGTGCCAGCAGTTCCGACGGGGGCCATGAGCAGTTCTTC.

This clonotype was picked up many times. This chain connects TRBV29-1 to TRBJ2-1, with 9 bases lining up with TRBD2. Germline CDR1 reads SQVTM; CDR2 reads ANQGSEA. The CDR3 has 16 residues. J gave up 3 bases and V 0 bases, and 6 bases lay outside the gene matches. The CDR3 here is CSVEDELAGHYNEQFF. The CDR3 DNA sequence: TGCAGCGTTGAAGATGAACTAGCGGGCCACTACAATGAGCAGTTCTTC.

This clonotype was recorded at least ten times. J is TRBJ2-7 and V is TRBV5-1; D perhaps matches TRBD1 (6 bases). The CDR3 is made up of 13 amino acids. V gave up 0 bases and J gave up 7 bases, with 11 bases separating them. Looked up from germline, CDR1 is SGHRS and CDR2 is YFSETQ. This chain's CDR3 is CASSLAGVEEQYF. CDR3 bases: TGCGCCAGCAGCTTGGCAGGGGTAGAAGAGCAGTACTTC. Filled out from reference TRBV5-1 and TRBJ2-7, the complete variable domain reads KAGVTQTPRYLIKTRGQQVTLSCSPISGHRSVSWYQQTPGQGLQFLFEYFSETQRNKGNFPGRFSGRQFSNSRSEMNVSTLELGDSALYLCASSLAGVEEQYFGPGTRLTVT.

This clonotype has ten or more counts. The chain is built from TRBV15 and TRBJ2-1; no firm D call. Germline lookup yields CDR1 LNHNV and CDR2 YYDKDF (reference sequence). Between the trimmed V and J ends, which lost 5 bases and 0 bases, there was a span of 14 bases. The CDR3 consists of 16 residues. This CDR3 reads CATSGQEKSSYNEQFF. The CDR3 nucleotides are TGTGCCACCAGCGGCCAGGAAAAAAGCTCCTACAATGAGCAGTTCTTC.

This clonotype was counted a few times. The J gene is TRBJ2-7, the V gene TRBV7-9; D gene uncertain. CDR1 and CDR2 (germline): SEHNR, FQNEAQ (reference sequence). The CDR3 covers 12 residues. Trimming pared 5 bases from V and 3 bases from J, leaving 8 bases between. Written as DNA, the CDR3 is TGTGCCAGCAGCATCCGGAGCTACGAGCAGTACTTC. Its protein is CASSIRSYEQYF. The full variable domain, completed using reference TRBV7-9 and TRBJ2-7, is DTGVSQNPRHKITKRGQNVTFRCDPISEHNRLYWYRQTLGQGPEFLTYFQNEAQLEKSRLLSDRFSAERPKGSFSTLEIQRTEQGDSAMYLCASSIRSYEQYFGPGTRLTVT.

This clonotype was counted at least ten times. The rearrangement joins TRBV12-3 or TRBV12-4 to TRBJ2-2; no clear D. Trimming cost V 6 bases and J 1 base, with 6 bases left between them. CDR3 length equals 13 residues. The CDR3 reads CASSPGNTGELFF. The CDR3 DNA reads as TGTGCCAGCAGCCCTGGGAACACCGGGGAGCTGTTTTTT.

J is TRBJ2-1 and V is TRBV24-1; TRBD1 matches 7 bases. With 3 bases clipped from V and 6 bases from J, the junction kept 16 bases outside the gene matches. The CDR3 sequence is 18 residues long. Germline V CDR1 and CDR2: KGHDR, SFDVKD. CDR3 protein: CATSDPLNRGSQSNEQFF. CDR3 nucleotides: TGTGCCACCAGTGATCCCTTGAACAGGGGATCCCAATCCAATGAGCAGTTCTTC.

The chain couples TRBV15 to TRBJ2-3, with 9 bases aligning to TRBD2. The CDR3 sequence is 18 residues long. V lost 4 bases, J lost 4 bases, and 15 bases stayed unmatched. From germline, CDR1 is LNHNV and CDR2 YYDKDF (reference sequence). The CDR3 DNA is TGTGCCACCAGCACCCTTTCTGAGGCGGGAGGGCTGGCAGATACGCAGTATTTT. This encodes CATSTLSEAGGLADTQYF.

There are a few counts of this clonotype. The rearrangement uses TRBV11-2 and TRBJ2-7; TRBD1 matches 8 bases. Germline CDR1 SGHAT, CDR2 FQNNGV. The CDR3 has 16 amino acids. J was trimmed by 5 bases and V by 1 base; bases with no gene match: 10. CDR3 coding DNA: TGTGCCAGCAGCTTAGTAGTGGGCGGACAGGGAAACGAGCAGTACTTC. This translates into CASSLVVGGQGNEQYF.

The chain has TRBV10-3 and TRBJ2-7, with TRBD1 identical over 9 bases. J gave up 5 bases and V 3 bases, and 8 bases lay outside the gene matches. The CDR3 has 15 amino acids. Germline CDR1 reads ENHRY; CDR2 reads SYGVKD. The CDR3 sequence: CAISEPGQGNNEQYF. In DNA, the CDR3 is TGTGCCATCAGTGAACCGGGACAGGGAAACAACGAGCAGTACTTC.

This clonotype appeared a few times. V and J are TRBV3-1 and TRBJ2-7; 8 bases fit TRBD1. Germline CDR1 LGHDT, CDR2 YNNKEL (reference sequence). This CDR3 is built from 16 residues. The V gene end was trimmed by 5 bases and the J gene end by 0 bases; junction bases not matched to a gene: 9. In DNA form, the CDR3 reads TGTGCCAGCAGCAATGGACAGGGCCTCGGCTCCTACGAGCAGTACTTC. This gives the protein CASSNGQGLGSYEQYF.